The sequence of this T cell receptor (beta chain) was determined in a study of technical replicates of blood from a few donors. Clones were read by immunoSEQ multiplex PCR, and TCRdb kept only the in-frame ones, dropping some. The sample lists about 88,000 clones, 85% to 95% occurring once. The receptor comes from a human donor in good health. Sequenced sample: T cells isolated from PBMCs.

The CDR3: CASSPLNTGELFF. CDR3 bases: TGTGCCAGCAGCCCACTGAACACCGGGGAGCTGTTTTTT. The chain carries TRBV25-1 and TRBJ2-2; D gene unclear. The CDR3 consists of 13 residues. Trimming shortened V by 6 bases and J by 1 base, and 6 bases separated the two germline ends. Germline V gene sequence: CDR1 MGHDK, CDR2 SYGVNS.